The clone carrying this T cell receptor beta chain was counted at least ten times. Antigen unknown. This sample was taken from a study of T cell repertoires in cytomegalovirus infection. Turning to the study itself: From public TCR beta signatures came an indication of both CMV infection and matching HLA type.

TCRdb reprocessed the reads via MiXCR and lists one record per CDR3 protein. The table lists about 500,000 distinct CDR3 sequences, 30% to 35% of them singletons. The CDR3 totals 15 residues. The germline V gene encodes CDR1 SGHTA and CDR2 FQGNSA. With 2 bases clipped from V and 2 bases from J, the junction kept 3 bases outside the gene matches. The chain links TRBV7-2 to TRBJ1-5; 7 bases agree with TRBD1. The source material was cultured PBMCs, sampled from culture after CMV antigen stimulation. The clonotype comes from a human donor in good health (CMV status not recorded). Some clones in this sample may be carry-over from other donors' samples. The CDR3 nucleotides read TGTGCCAGCAGCTTAACTACAGGGGGCAATCAGCCCCAGCATTTT. Translation gives CASSLTTGGNQPQHF.